The sample holds a few counts of the clone carrying this T cell receptor (beta chain). The target antigen is unknown. Template switching, a step in the protocol, added a universal primer site, and cDNA carried unique molecular identifiers. In TCRdb, the 5' RACE reads were re-called with MiXCR into one record per CDR3 protein. The table lists under 350,000 distinct CDR3 sequences, roughly 10% of them singletons, with approximately 6.6% in the top ten. The CDR3 is made up of 16 amino acids. Germline loops: CDR1 MNHEY, CDR2 SMNVEV (reference sequence). V shed 0 bases, J shed 6 bases, and the junction held 7 bases outside the gene matches. This entry belongs to a study of identical twins. General study results and limits: Reduced insertions were recorded for abundant cord blood beta clonotypes, with no such pattern in memory repertoires. Surplus twin overlap in beta out-of-frame sequences was less pronounced.

The data also belong to a second study, concerning yellow fever vaccine responses in identical twins.

The sequenced sample consisted of CD8+ T cells sorted from blood. The clonotype comes from a woman between 18 and 29 years old in good health. The chain joins TRBV27 to TRBJ1-5, with 8 positions matching TRBD1. CDR3 amino acids: CASSLSATGAGQPQHF. Written as DNA, the CDR3 is TGTGCCAGCAGTTTATCCGCGACAGGGGCGGGTCAGCCCCAGCATTTT.